The 23 T cell receptor beta chains presented below share a single source sample, sequenced in a study of OX40 agonist ivuxolimab in advanced cancers. Method: immunoSEQ multiplex PCR; TCRdb's copy keeps in-frame clones and lacks some. The table has 50,000 to 80,000 clones, about four fifths seen once; the top ten hold approximately 9.8%. This specimen consisted of CD4+ or CD8+ T cells sorted from blood, obtained in a trial of the OX40 agonist ivuxolimab. The receptors shown here come from an adult with an advanced solid tumor such as melanoma, head and neck, liver or kidney cancer.

In its sample, this clone was seen once. This rearrangement joins TRBV5-6 to TRBJ1-1, with D maybe TRBD1 (6 bases). CDR1 and CDR2 from the germline V gene are SGHDT and YYEEEE. The CDR3 sequence is 14 residues long. V lost 4 bases and J 4 bases, leaving 14 bases between the germline ends. CDR3 bases: TGTGCCAGCAGCCTGACGGGGACAAGCACTGAAGCTTTCTTT. This sequence encodes CASSLTGTSTEAFF.

The rearrangement joins TRBV7-6 to TRBJ2-2, with D perhaps TRBD1 (5 bases). Trimming took 5 bases from V and 6 from J, leaving 10 bases between them. Germline lookup yields CDR1 SGHVS and CDR2 FNYEAQ. This CDR3 has 13 amino acids. The CDR3 DNA reads TGTGCCAGCAGCGTACAGGCGGCCGGGGAGCTGTTTTTT. Its translation is CASSVQAAGELFF.

This clone was observed many times. This chain connects TRBV28 to TRBJ1-2; D perhaps matches TRBD1 (5 bases). CDR1 is MDHEN and CDR2 is SYDVKM in the germline V gene. Trimming shortened V by 10 bases and J by 5 bases, and 14 bases separated the two germline ends. The CDR3 covers 12 residues. DNA for the CDR3: TGTGCCACCAGATCGGGGCGTTATGGCTACACCTTC. It specifies CATRSGRYGYTF.

V and J are TRBV29-1 and TRBJ2-3; TRBD2 agrees at 11 bases. From germline, CDR1 is SQVTM and CDR2 ANQGSEA. Unmatched junction bases numbered 12, after V lost 4 bases and J lost 0 bases. CDR3 size: 18 residues. DNA of the CDR3: TGCAGCGTTGGAGGGACACTAGCGGGGGCCCCAAGCACAGATACGCAGTATTTT. Protein product: CSVGGTLAGAPSTDTQYF.

The chain carries TRBV11-3 and TRBJ2-1; D remains ambiguous. V was trimmed by 1 base and J by 8 bases, leaving 6 bases between them. The CDR3 has 12 amino acids. Per germline, CDR1 SGHNT and CDR2 YENEEA. The CDR3 nucleotides are TGTGCCAGCAGCTTAGCTTGGCATGAGCAGTTCTTC. Protein sequence: CASSLAWHEQFF.

CDR3 in DNA: TGCGCCAGCAGCGGGCGCGCGGGGAGCTCCTACAATGAGCAGTTCTTC. Translating gives CASSGRAGSSYNEQFF. The chain couples TRBV4-3 to TRBJ2-1, with D perhaps matching TRBD2 (6 bases). The CDR3 extends over 16 amino acids. Trimming left V 5 bases short and J 0 bases short, with 14 bases between. The germline V gene has CDR1 LGHNA and CDR2 YSLEER.

V gene TRBV20-1 combines with J gene TRBJ1-2; D might be TRBD1 (5 bases). V lost 7 bases to trimming and J lost 8 bases, with 14 bases between them. This CDR3 spans 11 amino acids. The germline CDR1 and CDR2 sequences are DFQATT and SNEGSKA (reference sequence). CDR3 residues: CSGDRPGGYTF. The CDR3 DNA reads as TGCAGTGGGGACCGACCAGGGGGCTACACCTTC.

The rearrangement joins TRBV18 to TRBJ2-7; perhaps TRBD1 as D (6 bases). Germline V CDR1 and CDR2: KGHSH, LQKENI. V lost 6 bases, J lost 0 bases, and 24 bases lay in between. The CDR3 loop spans 18 amino acids. The CDR3 nucleotides are TGTGCCAGCTCTCAACCAGGGGCTACTGGACTTAACTCCTACGAGCAGTACTTC. Encoded protein: CASSQPGATGLNSYEQYF.

The chain has TRBV6-5 and TRBJ1-3; no definite D call. CDR3 length: 16 residues. The germline gives CDR1 MNHEY, CDR2 SVGAGI. V was pared by 2 bases and J by 1 base, with 12 bases between. CDR3 bases: TGTGCCAGCAGTTACCGGGCCGCAGGTTCTGGAAACACCATATATTTT. This encodes CASSYRAAGSGNTIYF.

This chain connects TRBV7-9 to TRBJ1-4, with D unresolved. V was pared by 2 bases and J by 8 bases, with 15 bases between. The CDR3 loop spans 15 amino acids. Germline CDR1 SEHNR, CDR2 FQNEAQ (reference sequence). CDR3 in DNA: TGTGCCAGCAGCTTAATACCCGGGCCGCGGGAAAAACTGTTTTTT. Its translation: CASSLIPGPREKLFF.

This chain uses TRBV5-1 with TRBJ2-3; D may correspond to TRBD1 or TRBD2 (5 bases each). CDR3 length: 15 amino acids. Trimming removed 0 bases from V and 4 bases from J, with 12 bases in between. CDR1 and CDR2 (germline): SGHRS, YFSETQ. For the CDR3, the DNA is TGCGCCAGCAGCTTGGGAGGGGCTAGCTCAGATACGCAGTATTTT. This gives the protein CASSLGGASSDTQYF. Based on the CDR3 plus reference TRBV5-1 and TRBJ2-3, the full variable domain is KAGVTQTPRYLIKTRGQQVTLSCSPISGHRSVSWYQQTPGQGLQFLFEYFSETQRNKGNFPGRFSGRQFSNSRSEMNVSTLELGDSALYLCASSLGGASSDTQYFGPGTRLTVL.

This clone was seen a single time. This chain joins TRBV19 and TRBJ2-1; no clear D. The V gene's germline CDR1 is LNHDA and CDR2 SQIVND (reference sequence). The ends were cut back, 5 bases at V and 0 bases at J, with 14 bases in the middle. This CDR3 region has 16 residues. The CDR3 region has the DNA TGTGCCAGTAGTGATCCTCAAAAGAGCTCCTACAATGAGCAGTTCTTC. Translated, it gives CASSDPQKSSYNEQFF.

The chain carries TRBV30 and TRBJ1-6; unclear D gene. Trimming stripped 3 bases from V and 0 bases from J, with 9 bases between. The CDR3 length is 15 residues. Germline V gene data show CDR1 as GTSNPN and CDR2 as SVGIG (reference sequence). In DNA, the CDR3 is TGTGCCTGGAGGTTCTCGAGCTCCTATAATTCACCCCTCCACTTT. Translating gives CAWRFSSSYNSPLHF.

The V gene is TRBV28, the J gene TRBJ2-5, with 7 bases that match TRBD1. The closer fit of TRBJ2-7 to the DNA end suggests the J call may be wrong. CDR1 is MDHEN, CDR2 SYDVKM, per germline. The length of the CDR3 is 14 residues. The CDR3 region is CASSPIGTVYEQYF. Here the CDR3 DNA reads TGTGCCAGCAGTCCCATCGGGACAGTTTACGAGCAGTACTTC.

The chain uses TRBV11-3 and TRBJ2-3; tentatively, D is TRBD2 (6 bases). The germline V and J ends were trimmed by 1 base and 5 bases, with 10 bases remaining between them. Germline V gene lookup returns CDR1 SGHNT and CDR2 YENEEA. This CDR3 region has 14 residues. CDR3 DNA: TGTGCCAGCAGCTTAGCGGCTAGCGTAGATACGCAGTATTTT. As protein: CASSLAASVDTQYF.

The V gene is TRBV28, the J gene TRBJ2-2; D ambiguous. This CDR3 has 16 residues. Germline loops: CDR1 MDHEN, CDR2 SYDVKM. Trimming cost V 6 bases and J 0 bases, with 14 bases left between them. The CDR3 DNA reads as TGTGCCAGCAGCCCTCTAGGATTCGCGAACACCGGGGAGCTGTTTTTT. It specifies CASSPLGFANTGELFF.

This clone was recorded at least ten times. V usage is TRBV25-1 and J usage is TRBJ2-4; TRBD1 aligns across 8 bases. Germline CDR1 reads MGHDK; CDR2 reads SYGVNS. Losses at the gene ends were 7 bases for V and 9 bases for J; bases not matched to a gene: 8. The CDR3 is 13 amino acids. The CDR3 loop reads CASNLGTGTIQYF. As DNA, the CDR3 is TGTGCCAGCAATTTGGGGACAGGAACCATTCAGTACTTC.

This rearrangement joins TRBV5-4 to TRBJ2-7; D may be TRBD2 (6 bases). The CDR3 covers 13 residues. V was trimmed by 4 bases and J by 12 bases, leaving 20 bases between them. CDR1 is SGHNT and CDR2 is YYREEE in the germline V gene (reference sequence). The CDR3 DNA reads as TGTGCCAGCAGCCAAGAAATCGGGGGTGAGGTGTACTTC. As protein: CASSQEIGGEVYF.

The chain joins TRBV28 to TRBJ1-6, with 10 positions matching TRBD1. Unmatched junction bases numbered 5, after V lost 6 bases and J lost 9 bases. This CDR3 comprises 14 residues. CDR1 MDHEN and CDR2 SYDVKM come from the germline V gene. In DNA, the CDR3 is TGTGCCAGCAGCCTGGGACAGGGGAGTTCACCCCTCCACTTT. It encodes CASSLGQGSSPLHF.

The chain combines TRBV30 with TRBJ2-3, with 16 positions matching TRBD2. The CDR3 is 14 amino acids. CDR1 GTSNPN and CDR2 SVGIG come from the germline V gene (reference sequence). The CDR3: CAAGTSGGADTQYF. The CDR3 region has the DNA TGTGCGGCCGGGACTAGCGGGGGGGCAGATACGCAGTATTTT.

The rearrangement joins TRBV2 to TRBJ2-7; 8 nucleotides line up with TRBD1. The CDR3 loop spans 15 amino acids. CDR1 and CDR2 (germline): SNHLY, FYNNEI. V dropped 6 bases and J dropped 4; count of bases not matched to a gene: 11. Here the CDR3 reads CASRVQGERWYEQYF. The DNA for the CDR3 is TGTGCCAGCAGAGTACAGGGGGAAAGGTGGTACGAGCAGTACTTC.

The gene calls are TRBV29-1 and TRBJ2-3; D is uncertain. CDR3 length: 16 amino acids. Trimming stripped 3 bases from V and 0 bases from J, with 16 bases between. Germline V lookup: CDR1 SQVTM, CDR2 ANQGSEA. The CDR3 is CSVDSPWGFSTDTQYF. CDR3 DNA sequence: TGCAGCGTTGACTCCCCCTGGGGTTTTAGCACAGATACGCAGTATTTT.

The chain has TRBV7-2 and TRBJ2-5; 7 nucleotides align to TRBD1. TRBJ2-7 matches the DNA end more closely, so the J call is doubtful. Looked up from germline, CDR1 is SGHTA and CDR2 is FQGNSA. This CDR3 has 14 residues. Here the CDR3 reads CASSYRDRLYEQYF. CDR3 DNA sequence: TGTGCCAGCAGCTACCGGGACAGACTCTACGAGCAGTACTTC.